Each of the 15 T cell receptor beta chains below was sequenced from the same sample in a study of response to subunit inactivated influenza vaccine. From the RT-PCR reads, TCRdb called clonotypes with MiXCR, one entry per CDR3 protein. This table holds 860,000 or so distinct CDR3 sequences, less than 25% found once. The sequencing here drew on PBMCs from blood, taken about 5 days after vaccination. These receptors were obtained from a middle-aged man who received an inactivated influenza vaccine.

The genes are TRBV4-3 and TRBJ1-4; D gene unclear. CDR3 size: 15 residues. The germline V and J ends were trimmed by 1 base and 4 bases, with 10 bases remaining between them. In germline, CDR1 is LGHNA, CDR2 YSLEER. The CDR3 region is CASSQGRRNNEKLFF. The CDR3 DNA follows: TGCGCCAGCAGCCAAGGTCGCCGGAATAATGAAAAACTGTTTTTT.

In this sample, this clonotype turned up a few times. The V call is TRBV20-1, the J call TRBJ2-3; a possible D gene is TRBD1 (6 bases). The length of the CDR3 is 15 residues. Germline V CDR1 and CDR2: DFQATT, SNEGSKA (reference sequence). V was pared by 0 bases and J by 2 bases, with 12 bases between. In DNA, the CDR3 is TGCAGTGCTAGAGACTCAGGGGCTTCCACAGATACGCAGTATTTT. The encoded protein is CSARDSGASTDTQYF.

The chain combines TRBV24-1 with TRBJ2-2; tentatively, D is TRBD2 (6 bases). V was shortened by 0 bases and J by 6 bases, with 13 bases between the two germline ends. The germline CDR1 and CDR2 sequences are KGHDR and SFDVKD. This CDR3 region has 16 residues. CDR3 DNA sequence: TGTGCCACCAGTGATTTGCGGGGTTCGGGGGCCGGGGAGCTGTTTTTT. This encodes CATSDLRGSGAGELFF.

At least ten counts were recorded for this clonotype. The rearrangement links TRBV12-3 or TRBV12-4 to TRBJ2-7, with D maybe TRBD2 (6 bases). Trimming took off 1 base at V and 4 bases at J, with 11 bases between the two ends. This CDR3 comprises 14 residues. The chain's CDR3 is CASSLDLASYEQYF. CDR3 DNA: TGTGCCAGCAGTTTAGATCTAGCGAGTTACGAGCAGTACTTC.

The table lists this clonotype with a few counts. The chain links TRBV6-1 to TRBJ1-6; tentatively, D is TRBD1 (5 bases). V was clipped by 5 bases and J by 8 bases, with 22 bases between them. From germline, CDR1 is MNHNS and CDR2 SASEGT. The CDR3 contains 17 residues. The CDR3 spells CASSPSSGHGVYSPLHF. In nucleotides, the CDR3 is TGTGCCAGCAGTCCCTCCTCCGGACACGGGGTTTATTCACCCCTCCACTTT.

This clonotype was recorded a few times. The V and J genes are TRBV6-1 and TRBJ2-2; TRBD1 matches at 7 bases. Trimming removed 6 bases from V and 0 bases from J; junction bases left unmatched: 13. The CDR3 extends over 18 amino acids. Germline V lookup: CDR1 MNHNS, CDR2 SASEGT. The CDR3 nucleotides are TGTGCCAGCAGACCATATCTAGGGACAGCGTCGAACACCGGGGAGCTGTTTTTT. Its protein is CASRPYLGTASNTGELFF.

This chain connects TRBV2 to TRBJ2-2; the D is unclear. This CDR3 has 13 amino acids. CDR1 is SNHLY and CDR2 is FYNNEI in the germline V gene. The V end lost 4 bases, the J end lost 5 bases, and 8 bases lay between the germline ends. As DNA, the CDR3 is TGTGCCAGCAGTGGCAGTGCGACCGGGGAGCTGTTTTTT. It is translated as CASSGSATGELFF.

The J gene is TRBJ2-1, the V gene TRBV6-5; D is tentatively TRBD1 or TRBD2 (5 bases each). Between the trimmed V and J ends, which lost 2 bases and 9 bases, there was a span of 20 bases. Germline V gives CDR1 MNHEY, CDR2 SVGAGI. The CDR3 is made up of 16 amino acids. In DNA form, the CDR3 reads TGTGCCAGCAGTTACCTCCGGGGCCGGTGGGTGGGTGAGCAGTTCTTC. Its translation: CASSYLRGRWVGEQFF.

The V call is TRBV5-1, the J call TRBJ2-3; tentative D call: TRBD2 (6 bases). V was pared by 3 bases and J by 6 bases, with 17 bases between. The CDR3 is made up of 15 amino acids. Per the germline V gene, CDR1 is SGHRS and CDR2 is YFSETQ. The CDR3 loop is CASSSTPGGDDTQYF. The CDR3 DNA sequence: TGCGCCAGCAGCTCGACCCCTGGCGGGGATGATACGCAGTATTTT.

This clonotype turned up a few times. This chain links TRBV5-6 with TRBJ2-3; the D gene is possibly TRBD2 (6 bases). Trimming took off 4 bases at V and 1 base at J, with 13 bases between the two ends. CDR3 length: 15 amino acids. CDR1 and CDR2 from the germline V gene are SGHDT and YYEEEE. This chain's CDR3 is CASSILAFGTDTQYF. The DNA of the CDR3 is TGTGCCAGCAGCATACTAGCCTTTGGCACAGATACGCAGTATTTT.

Only a few counts were recorded for this clonotype. The V gene is TRBV12-3 or TRBV12-4, the J gene TRBJ1-2; no clear D. This CDR3 has 13 amino acids. Trimming left V 5 bases short and J 5 bases short, with 12 bases between. CDR3 in amino acids: CASSPRTAYGYTF. CDR3 DNA sequence: TGTGCCAGCAGTCCCCGGACGGCATATGGCTACACCTTC.

Here the CDR3 DNA reads TGTGCCAGCAGTCCTACTAGCGGGAGGGCCTTAAGCACAGATACGCAGTATTTT. Translated, it gives CASSPTSGRALSTDTQYF. The V and J genes are TRBV7-6 and TRBJ2-3; TRBD2 matches 13 bases. Germline loops: CDR1 SGHVS, CDR2 FNYEAQ. Germline trimming cut 6 bases from V and 0 bases from J; bases unmatched to any gene: 9. The CDR3 loop spans 18 amino acids.

This sequence joins TRBV7-3 and TRBJ2-1; 11 nucleotides match TRBD2. The ends lost 5 bases at V and 4 bases at J; junction bases unmatched: 10. CDR1 and CDR2 (germline): SGHTA, FQGTGA. The CDR3 has 17 residues. The CDR3 here is CASSPRSTSGSYNEQFF. In nucleotides, the CDR3 is TGTGCCAGCAGCCCCCGTTCAACTAGCGGGAGTTACAATGAGCAGTTCTTC. Together with reference TRBV7-3 and TRBJ2-1, the CDR3 gives the full variable domain: GAGVSQTPSNKVTEKGKYVELRCDPISGHTALYWYRQSLGQGPEFLIYFQGTGAADDSGLPNDRFFAVRPEGSVSTLKIQRTERGDSAVYLCASSPRSTSGSYNEQFFGPGTRLTVL.

This clonotype showed up just a few times. The chain employs TRBV5-8 and TRBJ2-1, with 12 bases that match TRBD1. Germline V CDR1 and CDR2: SGHTS, YDEGEE. The CDR3 is 15 residues long. Losses at the gene ends were 4 bases for V and 12 bases for J; bases not matched to a gene: 11. The DNA of the CDR3 is TGTGCCAGCAGCGTGGGACAGGGGGCAATTCTTCCGCAGTTCTTC. Its translation: CASSVGQGAILPQFF.

This clonotype was picked up a small number of times. The J gene is TRBJ1-4, the V gene TRBV10-3; possibly TRBD1 for D (6 bases). Germline V gene lookup returns CDR1 ENHRY and CDR2 SYGVKD. The CDR3 runs to 16 residues. Between the trimmed V and J ends, which lost 2 bases and 8 bases, there was a span of 18 bases. Here the CDR3 reads CAISELGGTMTEKLFF. DNA for the CDR3: TGTGCCATCAGTGAGCTCGGGGGGACAATGACCGAAAAACTGTTTTTT.